Listed below are T cell receptor beta chains from one sample, sequenced in a study of T cell repertoires in cytomegalovirus infection. Each CDR3 protein is one row after TCRdb ran MiXCR on the reads. This table has about 300,000 distinct CDR3 sequences, around 9.1% appearing once. Source material: PBMCs. These receptors originate from a human donor in good health (CMV status not recorded). Some clones in this sample may be carry-over from other donors' samples. The CDR3 runs from the conserved cysteine through the conserved F or W. A D gene is named only where the DNA matches it firmly. Some rows have no size entry. The others give once, few or many, or a class for an expanded clone.

>TRBJ2-2|many|TRBD1|TRBV6-6
TGTGCCAGCATCTCACCGGGACAGGGGGCAATCGGGGAGCTGTTTTTT
CASISPGQGAIGELFF
>TRBJ2-1|many|-|TRBV5-1
TGCGCCAGCAGGGTGGGGACTGAGCAGTTCTTC
CASRVGTEQFF
>TRBJ2-7|many|-|TRBV29-1
TGCAGCGTTCCCGGGACTTCCTACGAGCAGTACTTC
CSVPGTSYEQYF
>TRBJ2-3|many|TRBD1|TRBV20-1
TGCAGTGCAACACCGGGACAGGAGTTGACAGATACGCAGTATTTT
CSATPGQELTDTQYF
>TRBJ1-2|many|-|TRBV6-5
TGTGCCAGCAGTTACATACAGGAGTACTATGGCTACACCTTC
CASSYIQEYYGYTF
>TRBJ1-2|many|-|TRBV7-2
TGTGCCAGCAGCTTACTGAGATATGGCTACACCTTC
CASSLLRYGYTF
>TRBJ2-2|-|-|TRBV25-1
TGTGCCAGCAGTGGTTACAAGACCGGGGAGCTGTTTTTT
CASSGYKTGELFF
>TRBJ2-7|-|-|TRBV7-9
TGTGCCAGCAGCCACCGGGGGTCCTACGAGCAGTACTTC
CASSHRGSYEQYF
>TRBJ1-2|-|-|TRBV7-9
TGTGCCAGCAGCGGATTACGGGGAGGCTACACCTTC
CASSGLRGGYTF
>TRBJ2-5|many|-|TRBV20-1
TGCAGTGCTATTGATGGGACACTGGTATCGACCCAGTACTTC
CSAIDGTLVSTQYF
>TRBJ1-2|few|-|TRBV28
TGTGCCAGCAGTTTATCATACGGAGGAGGGGCGCTAGGGGGCTACACCTTC
CASSLSYGGGALGGYTF
>TRBJ2-3|medium-sized|-|TRBV7-9
TGTGCCAGCAGCTTAGGAGTCGACACAGATACGCAGTATTTT
CASSLGVDTDTQYF
>TRBJ2-7|once|-|TRBV29-1
TGCAGCGTGTGGTCCAGGCGAGGCAACGAGCAGTACTTC
CSVWSRRGNEQYF
>TRBJ2-7|many|TRBD1|TRBV20-1
TGCAGTGCTTCCGTACCGGGACAGACCTACGAGCAGTACTTC
CSASVPGQTYEQYF
>TRBJ2-1|-|TRBD2|TRBV28
TGTGCCAGCAGTCCCCGCGGGACTAGCGGGAAGAATGAGCAGTTCTTC
CASSPRGTSGKNEQFF
>TRBJ1-5|many|-|TRBV19
TGTGCCAGTAGTATAAATCCCCAGCATTTT
CASSINPQHF
>TRBJ1-2|many|-|TRBV7-2
TGTGCCAGCAGCTTAGTGCGGGGTCGTAACTATGGCTACACCTTC
CASSLVRGRNYGYTF
>TRBJ2-5|few|TRBD2|TRBV5-1
TGCGCCAGCAGCTTGGACGGGGGGGGGCTTCAAGAGACCCAGTACTTC
CASSLDGGGLQETQYF
>TRBJ2-7|many|TRBD1|TRBV12-3/TRBV12-4
TGTGCCAGCAGTTTCCCCCCCGGGACAGGAGGAGAGTACGAGCAGTACTTC
CASSFPPGTGGEYEQYF
>TRBJ2-2|many|-|TRBV5-1
TGCGCCAGCAGTGGGGTGACGAACACCGGGGAGCTGTTTTTT
CASSGVTNTGELFF
>TRBJ2-1|many|-|TRBV13
TGTGCCAGCAGCTTAGGGCTTCGGAGGGATGAGCAGTTCTTC
CASSLGLRRDEQFF
>TRBJ2-6|many|-|TRBV29-1
TGCAGCGTTGAAAGTTTGCCCGGGGGCGCGTCTGGGGCCAACGTCCTGACTTTC
CSVESLPGGASGANVLTF